This T cell receptor beta chain emerged from a study of CD8+ T cells in alopecia areata. Study-wide background: Those patients who were treated received oral tofacitinib, which was given at 5 to 10 mg twice daily for moderate-to-severe alopecia areata. A 6-month period off drug followed tofacitinib, which lasted 6 to 18 months.

Trimming at V came to 1 base and at J to 6 bases, leaving 9 bases not matched to a gene. The CDR3 runs 16 residues. The germline V gene encodes CDR1 LGHNA and CDR2 YNFKEQ. The sample's treatment: oral pan-JAK inhibitor, 5-10 mg twice daily. The study, taken as a whole, reports: The study also sequences resident alphabeta T cells of normal skin in scalp samples. Scalp and blood samples kept many expanded lesional clones throughout tofacitinib.

The authors extracted RNA and reverse transcribed it into cDNA as the sequencing template. The protocol was immunoSEQ multiplex PCR, while the TCRdb copy is restricted to in-frame clones and leaves out a portion. The sample shows over 150,000 clones, 60% of them seen only once. In regard to this clone: Its antigen is not identified.

This specimen was CD4+ T cells sorted from blood, taken at week 24, from a patient treated with tofacitinib. J is TRBJ1-5 and V is TRBV4-2; 7 nucleotides line up with TRBD1. This clonotype originated in a human donor with alopecia areata. CDR3 nucleotide sequence: TGTGCCAGCAGCCAAGTCCTGCAGGGGGGAGGTCAGCCCCAGCATTTT. Protein: CASSQVLQGGGQPQHF.